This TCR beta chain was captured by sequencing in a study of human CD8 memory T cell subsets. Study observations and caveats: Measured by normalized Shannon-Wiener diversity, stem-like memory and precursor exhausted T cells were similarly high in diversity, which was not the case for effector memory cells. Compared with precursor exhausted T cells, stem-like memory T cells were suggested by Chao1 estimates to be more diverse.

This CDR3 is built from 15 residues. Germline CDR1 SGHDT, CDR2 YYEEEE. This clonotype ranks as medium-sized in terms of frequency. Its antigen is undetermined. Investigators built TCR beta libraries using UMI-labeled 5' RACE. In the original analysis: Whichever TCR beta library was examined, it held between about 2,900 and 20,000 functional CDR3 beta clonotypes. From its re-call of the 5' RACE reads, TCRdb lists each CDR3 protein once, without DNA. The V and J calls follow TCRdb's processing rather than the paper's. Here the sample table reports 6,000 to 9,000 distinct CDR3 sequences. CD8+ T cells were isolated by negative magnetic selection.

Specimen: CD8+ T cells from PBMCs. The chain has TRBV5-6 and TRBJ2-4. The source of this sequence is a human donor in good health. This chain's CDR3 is CASSSQGRTKNIQYF. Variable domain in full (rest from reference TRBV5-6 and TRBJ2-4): DAGVTQSPTHLIKTRGQQVTLRCSPKSGHDTVSWYQQALGQGPQFIFQYYEEEERQRGNFPDRFSGHQFPNYSSELNVNALLLGDSALYLCASSSQGRTKNIQYFGAGTRLSVL.